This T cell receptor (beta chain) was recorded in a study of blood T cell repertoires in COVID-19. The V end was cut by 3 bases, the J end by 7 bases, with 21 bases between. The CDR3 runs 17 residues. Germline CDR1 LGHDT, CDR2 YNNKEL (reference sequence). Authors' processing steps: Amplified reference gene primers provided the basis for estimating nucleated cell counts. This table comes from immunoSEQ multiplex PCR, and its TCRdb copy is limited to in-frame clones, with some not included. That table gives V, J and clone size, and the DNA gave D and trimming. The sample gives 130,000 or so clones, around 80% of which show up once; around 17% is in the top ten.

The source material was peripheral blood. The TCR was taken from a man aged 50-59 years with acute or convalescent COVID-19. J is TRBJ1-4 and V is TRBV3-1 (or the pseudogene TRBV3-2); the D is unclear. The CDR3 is CASSHKAPGGRLEKLFF. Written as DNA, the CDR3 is TGTGCCAGCAGCCATAAAGCTCCGGGAGGGCGGCTTGAAAAACTGTTTTTT.